The 28 T cell receptor beta chains below come from one sample, sequenced in a study of cytomegalovirus exposure and HLA in healthy donors. Primers: 60 Vbeta forward and 13 Jbeta reverse. The repertoire was sequenced with immunoSEQ multiplex PCR; TCRdb's copy has only in-frame clones and lacks some. The data contain around 100,000 clones, 74% of them singletons. The specimen was PBMCs. All receptors come from a man aged 45 to 65 in good health and CMV-seropositive.

As DNA, the CDR3 is TGTGCCAGCAGCTTAGATCACGGGACTAGCGGGGATACGCAGTATTTT. Its translation: CASSLDHGTSGDTQYF. V is TRBV11-2 and J is TRBJ2-3, with 12 nucleotides matching TRBD2. The length of the CDR3 is 16 residues. Germline CDR1 is SGHAT and CDR2 is FQNNGV. V shed 0 bases, J shed 6 bases, and the junction held 4 bases outside the gene matches.

The V and J genes are TRBV15 and TRBJ2-7; TRBD1 matches 12 bases. The CDR3 sequence is 16 residues long. V shed 5 bases and J 3 bases; nucleotides not matched to a gene: 8. The V gene's germline CDR1 is LNHNV and CDR2 YYDKDF (reference sequence). CDR3 in amino acids: CATSASGTGGIYEQYF. As DNA, the CDR3 is TGTGCCACCAGCGCTTCCGGGACAGGGGGCATCTACGAGCAGTACTTC.

The chain couples TRBV12-5 to TRBJ2-3; 8 nucleotides match TRBD1. The V and J ends lost 6 bases and 4 bases, in that order; junction bases with no gene match: 6. Germline loops: CDR1 LGHNT, CDR2 FRNRAP. CDR3 length: 14 residues. CDR3 region: CASGSGGASDTQYF. The DNA of the CDR3 is TGTGCTAGTGGGTCAGGGGGCGCCTCAGATACGCAGTATTTT.

The rearrangement joins TRBV5-1 to TRBJ1-2; weak D call: TRBD1 (6 bases). Trimming removed 4 bases at V and 4 bases at J, with 17 bases between. The CDR3 is 15 amino acids. CDR1 and CDR2 from the germline V gene are SGHRS and YFSETQ. The CDR3 coding sequence is TGCGCCAGCAGCACAGCGACAGGTGCTGTCTATGGCTACACCTTC. Protein sequence: CASSTATGAVYGYTF.

The J gene is TRBJ1-6, the V gene TRBV5-4, with 8 bases aligning to TRBD1. V shed 2 bases and J 9 bases; nucleotides not matched to a gene: 4. Looked up from germline, CDR1 is SGHNT and CDR2 is YYREEE (reference sequence). This CDR3 comprises 14 residues. CDR3 DNA: TGTGCCAGCAGCTTCGGACAGGGTGGTTCACCCCTCCACTTT. Translated, it gives CASSFGQGGSPLHF.

This clone has just a few counts. Here the CDR3 DNA reads TGTGCCAGCAGTCTCAGGGGAGGGGTCAATGAAAAACTGTTTTTT. As protein: CASSLRGGVNEKLFF. The chain recombines TRBV28 with TRBJ1-4; a weak D match, TRBD1 (6 bases). CDR3 length: 15 amino acids. V was clipped by 5 bases and J by 5 bases, with 15 bases between them. CDR1 and CDR2 (germline): MDHEN, SYDVKM.

This clone came up once. The V and J genes are TRBV15 and TRBJ1-2, with 9 bases fitting TRBD1. The CDR3 runs to 20 residues. Per the germline V gene, CDR1 is LNHNV and CDR2 is YYDKDF (reference sequence). Losses at the gene ends were 1 base for V and 3 bases for J; bases not matched to a gene: 18. CDR3 DNA: TGTGCCACCAGCAGAGCCTATTCCGGGACAGGGAAAGTCAGGGACTATGGCTACACCTTC. It is translated as CATSRAYSGTGKVRDYGYTF.

The rearrangement joins TRBV5-1 to TRBJ2-3; 10 nucleotides align to TRBD2. The CDR3 totals 15 residues. The V gene's germline CDR1 is SGHRS and CDR2 YFSETQ. After removal of 4 bases from V and 4 bases from J, the junction contained 6 bases not matched to a gene. The CDR3 is CASSPIAGGADTQYF. The CDR3 nucleotides read TGCGCCAGCAGCCCGATAGCGGGAGGAGCAGATACGCAGTATTTT. The full variable domain, rest sourced from reference TRBV5-1 and TRBJ2-3, is KAGVTQTPRYLIKTRGQQVTLSCSPISGHRSVSWYQQTPGQGLQFLFEYFSETQRNKGNFPGRFSGRQFSNSRSEMNVSTLELGDSALYLCASSPIAGGADTQYFGPGTRLTVL.

This sequence joins TRBV10-3 and TRBJ1-6; 7 bases are shared with TRBD1. CDR1 and CDR2 (germline): ENHRY, SYGVKD. Trimming removed 2 bases from V and 18 bases from J; junction bases left unmatched: 7. The CDR3 extends over 12 amino acids. CDR3 sequence reads: CAISEDRQGAHF. The DNA of the CDR3 is TGTGCCATCAGTGAGGATCGACAGGGCGCCCACTTT.

V is TRBV5-8 and J is TRBJ2-4, with a weak D call TRBD2 (6 bases). Germline lookup yields CDR1 SGHTS and CDR2 YDEGEE. Trimming cost V 6 bases and J 1 base, with 14 bases left between them. The CDR3 is 15 amino acids. The CDR3 DNA sequence: TGTGCCAGCACCCCGCGGGGTTTGGCCAAAAACATTCAGTACTTC. Translated, it gives CASTPRGLAKNIQYF.

This clone is a singleton in its sample. V gene TRBV7-2 combines with J gene TRBJ1-1; tentative D call: TRBD1 (5 bases). Germline V gene data show CDR1 as SGHTA and CDR2 as FQGNSA. V shed 5 bases and J shed 5 bases, with 21 bases lying between them. The CDR3 spans 16 residues. The CDR3 reads CASSPLGGRAGTEAFF. In DNA, the CDR3 is TGTGCCAGCAGCCCCCTGGGTGGCAGGGCGGGAACTGAAGCTTTCTTT.

The V call is TRBV5-1, the J call TRBJ1-6; weak D call: TRBD1 (6 bases). V lost 0 bases, J lost 7 bases, and 17 bases lay in between. Germline-derived CDR1 and CDR2 are SGHRS and YFSETQ. The CDR3 is 17 amino acids. CDR3 DNA: TGCGCCAGCAGCTTGGCCGGGGGGGGCGCTTCGAATTCACCCCTCCACTTT. This sequence encodes CASSLAGGGASNSPLHF.

The chain employs TRBV5-1 and TRBJ2-1, with 14 bases that match TRBD2. The J segment lost 10 bases and the V segment lost 4 bases, leaving 10 bases of the junction unmatched. The CDR3 runs 16 residues. CDR1 and CDR2 from the germline V gene are SGHRS and YFSETQ. CDR3 region: CASSPTTSGGAGEQFF. DNA of the CDR3: TGCGCCAGCAGCCCAACGACTAGCGGGGGGGCCGGAGAGCAGTTCTTC.

The count of this clone is one. This chain connects TRBV5-5 to TRBJ2-5, with a possible D match to TRBD2 (5 bases). Trimming took off 4 bases at V and 11 bases at J, with 18 bases between the two ends. The CDR3 has 13 amino acids. Germline CDR1 SGHKS, CDR2 YYEKEE (reference sequence). The CDR3 nucleotides are TGTGCCAGCAGCACGGAGGACGCCGGCGGGCAGTACTTC. Its translation: CASSTEDAGGQYF. The full variable domain, with the rest looked up from reference TRBV5-5 and TRBJ2-5, is DAGVTQSPTHLIKTRGQQVTLRCSPISGHKSVSWYQQVLGQGPQFIFQYYEKEERGRGNFPDRFSARQFPNYSSELNVNALLLGDSALYLCASSTEDAGGQYFGPGTRLLVL.

The rearrangement joins TRBV10-3 to TRBJ1-1; TRBD1 agrees at 7 bases. This CDR3 region has 15 residues. The germline V gene encodes CDR1 ENHRY and CDR2 SYGVKD. V trimming: 6 bases; J trimming: 3 bases; junction bases outside the gene matches: 10. The CDR3 DNA is TGTGCCATCAGGGAACCTTTAGACAGGGACACTGAAGCTTTCTTT. This codes for CAIREPLDRDTEAFF.

The chain has TRBV4-2 and TRBJ1-6; 8 nucleotides agree with TRBD1. Per the germline V gene, CDR1 is LGHNA and CDR2 is YNFKEQ. The CDR3 consists of 16 residues. V trimming: 1 base; J trimming: 8 bases; junction bases outside the gene matches: 7. The DNA for the CDR3 is TGTGCCAGCAGCCAAGGACTCGGACAGGGTTATTCACCCCTCCACTTT. It yields the protein CASSQGLGQGYSPLHF.

In this sample, this clone turned up once. J is TRBJ2-3 and V is TRBV5-1, with D unresolved. The V end was cut by 1 base, the J end by 0 bases, with 21 bases between. Germline V CDR1 and CDR2: SGHRS, YFSETQ. The CDR3 length is 19 residues. CDR3 nucleotides: TGCGCCAGCAGCTTGTCGGCGATGGAGTTCCGCTTGAGCACAGATACGCAGTATTTT. It codes for CASSLSAMEFRLSTDTQYF.

The V and J genes are TRBV6-6 and TRBJ1-6, with D possibly TRBD1 on 5 matching bases. The CDR3 extends over 16 amino acids. Trimming cost V 6 bases and J 4 bases, with 16 bases left between them. The V gene's germline CDR1 is MNHNY and CDR2 SVGAGI (reference sequence). For the CDR3, the DNA is TGTGCCAGCAGGCAGCACCAGACAGAGTATAATTCACCCCTCCACTTT. It yields the protein CASRQHQTEYNSPLHF.

The chain joins TRBV15 to TRBJ2-7, with TRBD2 matching 8 bases. CDR3 length: 18 residues. J lost 3 bases, V lost 2 bases, and 15 bases had no gene match. Per the germline V gene, CDR1 is LNHNV and CDR2 is YYDKDF (reference sequence). The CDR3 bases are TGTGCCACCAGCAGATCGGGGAGGGTAGCGGGGTCCTTCTACGAGCAGTACTTC. This sequence encodes CATSRSGRVAGSFYEQYF.

This chain links TRBV19 with TRBJ2-1, with D hard to call. Looked up from germline, CDR1 is LNHDA and CDR2 is SQIVND (reference sequence). Trimming removed 4 bases at V and 4 bases at J, with 11 bases between. This CDR3 spans 14 amino acids. The CDR3 region is CASSSWALYNEQFF. CDR3 DNA: TGTGCCAGTAGTAGCTGGGCCCTTTACAATGAGCAGTTCTTC.

This chain joins TRBV5-1 and TRBJ1-1; D is ambiguous. Germline V gene data show CDR1 as SGHRS and CDR2 as YFSETQ. Trimming took 3 bases from V and 6 from J, leaving 21 bases between them. This CDR3 has 16 amino acids. This CDR3 is CASSSYMSQSLSEAFF. CDR3 in DNA: TGCGCCAGCAGCTCTTACATGTCCCAGTCCCTTTCTGAAGCTTTCTTT.

A few counts support this clone. V gene TRBV5-5 combines with J gene TRBJ1-2; 9 bases are a match to TRBD1. Germline-derived CDR1 and CDR2 are SGHKS and YYEKEE (reference sequence). V lost 0 bases and J lost 1; bases outside the gene matches: 7. The CDR3 runs to 17 residues. The CDR3 sequence: CASSLVQGARGNYGYTF. Written as DNA, the CDR3 is TGTGCCAGCAGCTTGGTACAGGGGGCGCGGGGTAACTATGGCTACACCTTC.

The genes are TRBV9 and TRBJ2-5, with a tentative D call TRBD2 (6 bases). V was trimmed by 7 bases and J by 2 bases, leaving 15 bases between them. CDR1 is SGDLS, CDR2 YYNGEE, per germline. The CDR3 loop spans 14 amino acids. The CDR3 region is CASSLGGSQETQYF. In nucleotides, the CDR3 is TGTGCCAGCTCTCTCGGGGGATCACAAGAGACCCAGTACTTC.

The CDR3 protein is CAWRVGEGGGYTF. The CDR3 region has the DNA TGTGCCTGGAGGGTGGGCGAGGGGGGGGGCTACACCTTC. The chain recombines TRBV30 with TRBJ1-2; D is possibly TRBD1 (6 bases). Trimming took off 3 bases at V and 8 bases at J, with 16 bases between the two ends. The length of the CDR3 is 13 residues. Per germline, CDR1 GTSNPN and CDR2 SVGIG (reference sequence). Combining the CDR3 with reference TRBV30 and TRBJ1-2 gives the whole variable domain SQTIHQWPATLVQPVGSPLSLECTVEGTSNPNLYWYRQAAGRGLQLLFYSVGIGQISSEVPQNLSASRPQDRQFILSSKKLLLSDSGFYLCAWRVGEGGGYTFGSGTRLTVV.

This clone has just one count. This rearrangement joins TRBV5-1 to TRBJ2-5, with a possible D match to TRBD2 (6 bases). Looked up from germline, CDR1 is SGHRS and CDR2 is YFSETQ. V lost 1 base, J lost 5 bases, and 9 bases lay in between. This CDR3 is 13 amino acids long. As DNA, the CDR3 is TGCGCCAGCAGCTTGCCGGGAGAGGAGACCCAGTACTTC. Its protein is CASSLPGEETQYF. Supplemented by reference TRBV5-1 and TRBJ2-5, the full variable domain reads KAGVTQTPRYLIKTRGQQVTLSCSPISGHRSVSWYQQTPGQGLQFLFEYFSETQRNKGNFPGRFSGRQFSNSRSEMNVSTLELGDSALYLCASSLPGEETQYFGPGTRLLVL.

V gene TRBV19 combines with J gene TRBJ1-5; tentatively, D is TRBD1 (5 bases). Germline loops: CDR1 LNHDA, CDR2 SQIVND (reference sequence). Trimming stripped 7 bases from V and 7 bases from J, with 20 bases between. The CDR3 is 15 residues long. The CDR3 spells CASMNAGRDGQPQHF. The CDR3 bases are TGTGCCAGTATGAACGCTGGGAGGGACGGACAGCCCCAGCATTTT. Complete variable domain (other parts from reference TRBV19 and TRBJ1-5): DGGITQSPKYLFRKEGQNVTLSCEQNLNHDAMYWYRQDPGQGLRLIYYSQIVNDFQKGDIAEGYSVSREKKESFPLTVTSAQKNPTAFYLCASMNAGRDGQPQHFGDGTRLSIL.

The sample holds a few counts of this clone. The chain couples TRBV7-9 to TRBJ1-2, with D possibly TRBD1 on 5 matching bases. The CDR3 covers 14 residues. Germline V CDR1 and CDR2: SEHNR, FQNEAQ (reference sequence). Trimming shortened V by 3 bases and J by 4 bases, and 12 bases separated the two germline ends. CDR3 bases: TGTGCCAGCAGCTTCCCGCAGGGATTCTATGGCTACACCTTC. Protein product: CASSFPQGFYGYTF.

The chain combines TRBV21-1 with TRBJ1-5. TRBV21-1 is a pseudogene locus. This CDR3 spans 21 amino acids. DNA for the CDR3: TGTGCCAGCAGCAATACATATGCGGGGGTCGTGCTAGACTATAGCAATCAGCCCCAGCATTTT. This sequence encodes CASSNTYAGVVLDYSNQPQHF.